This TCR beta chain was observed in a study of T cell changes during pregnancy in multiple sclerosis. The CDR3 totals 14 residues. Germline-derived CDR1 and CDR2 are LGHNA and YNFKEQ. V was clipped by 1 base and J by 8 bases, with 12 bases between them. The protocol was immunoSEQ multiplex PCR, while the TCRdb copy is restricted to in-frame clones and leaves out a portion. Here the sample spans about 69,000 clones, about 91% being singletons. V and J are TRBV4-2 and TRBJ2-1, with D possibly being TRBD2 (6 bases). This clonotype was obtained from a female donor in good health, enrolled as a control in a pregnancy study. The material was CD4+ T cells from peripheral blood mononuclear cells, obtained in the third trimester of pregnancy. The CDR3 DNA sequence: TGTGCCAGCAGCCAAGGGAGGGGCCTAGATGAGCAGTTCTTC. Translation: CASSQGRGLDEQFF.